These 7 T cell receptor beta chains were all obtained from the same sample, sequenced in a study of CD8 T cells in ankylosing spondylitis. Study-wide results and limits: Blood from ankylosing spondylitis patients appeared to carry a characteristic eight-variant TCR beta motif.

Antigens for these TCRs are unknown. A single record per CDR3 protein comes from TCRdb applying MiXCR to the 5' RACE reads. The table has about 540,000 distinct CDR3 sequences, 10% to 15% seen once. Material: blood, either unsorted or a sorted T cell fraction (not recorded which). The receptors derive from a male donor with ankylosing spondylitis.

This clonotype was detected a few times. J is TRBJ2-7 and V is TRBV7-9; D gene unclear. V was shortened by 1 base and J by 0 bases, with 7 bases between the two germline ends. The CDR3 runs to 14 residues. From germline, CDR1 is SEHNR and CDR2 FQNEAQ (reference sequence). The CDR3 DNA reads as TGTGCCAGCAGCTTAGATCAACACTCCTACGAGCAGTACTTC. Its translation is CASSLDQHSYEQYF.

This clonotype occurred a few times. This chain uses TRBV7-2 with TRBJ1-1; possibly TRBD1 for D (6 bases). Deletions cut 5 bases from V and 1 base from J, with 11 bases between. The germline CDR1 and CDR2 sequences are SGHTA and FQGNSA. The CDR3 length is 14 residues. The CDR3 reads CASSVVTGNTEAFF. The CDR3 DNA reads as TGTGCCAGCAGCGTCGTGACAGGGAACACTGAAGCTTTCTTT.

The chain combines TRBV20-1 with TRBJ2-1, with a weak D call TRBD1 (5 bases). The CDR3 totals 13 residues. The V and J ends lost 6 bases and 6 bases respectively, with 15 bases between them. Germline assignment: CDR1 DFQATT and CDR2 SNEGSKA (reference sequence). CDR3 nucleotide sequence: TGCAGTGCCCGAGCGAGGCAGGGCAATGAGCAGTTCTTC. Translating it yields CSARARQGNEQFF.

This clonotype was picked up a small number of times. The genes are TRBV5-1 and TRBJ2-2; D might be TRBD1 (6 bases). Germline assignment: CDR1 SGHRS and CDR2 YFSETQ. Trimming took 5 bases from V and 4 from J, leaving 12 bases between them. This CDR3 region has 14 residues. CDR3: CASRLTGGTGELFF. CDR3 bases: TGCGCCAGCAGGTTGACAGGAGGCACCGGGGAGCTGTTTTTT.

The chain couples TRBV25-1 to TRBJ2-7; perhaps TRBD1 as D (6 bases). Trimming pared 6 bases from V and 5 bases from J, leaving 11 bases between. CDR1 and CDR2 from the germline V gene are MGHDK and SYGVNS. The CDR3 contains 12 residues. The CDR3 protein is CASRLDSDEQYF. The CDR3 DNA is TGTGCCAGCAGACTGGACAGCGACGAGCAGTACTTC.

This clonotype turned up a few times. The chain links TRBV15 to TRBJ2-7, with 7 bases fitting TRBD2. The ends lost 1 base at V and 5 bases at J; junction bases unmatched: 5. The CDR3 covers 14 residues. CDR1 is LNHNV and CDR2 is YYDKDF in the germline V gene (reference sequence). The CDR3 protein is CATSRGLARNEQYV. The CDR3 region has the DNA TGTGCCACCAGCAGAGGACTAGCAAGAAACGAGCAGTACGTC.

This clonotype was seen only a few times. The rearrangement uses TRBV20-1 and TRBJ1-1; TRBD1 is a possible D gene (6 bases). Germline loops: CDR1 DFQATT, CDR2 SNEGSKA (reference sequence). The CDR3 loop spans 11 amino acids. The ends were cut back, 5 bases at V and 9 bases at J, with 13 bases in the middle. The CDR3 spells CSAQVGGQAFF. CDR3 nucleotide sequence: TGCAGTGCTCAGGTGGGGGGCCAAGCTTTCTTT.